These T cell receptor beta chains were read from a single sample in a study of radiotherapy plus CTLA-4 blockade in lung cancer. Libraries were prepared by immunoSEQ multiplex PCR; TCRdb keeps only in-frame clonotypes and omits some of them. The sample carries some 66,000 clones, about 80% recorded once. Sequencing used peripheral blood, obtained from a patient treated with radiotherapy plus ipilimumab. The receptors were gathered from a human donor with non-small cell lung cancer who had a partial response to radiotherapy plus ipilimumab. The conserved cysteine and the conserved F or W are not part of the CDR3 here. Clone size is given for some rows only: seen once, a few or many times, or a class if the clone is expanded.

cdr3_length	clone_size	v_call	j_call	cdr3_aa
11	NA	TRBV27	TRBJ1-2	ASSWTEGYGYT
12	NA	TRBV5-1	TRBJ2-3	ASRQGEGTDTQY
10	few	TRBV11-1	TRBJ2-5	ASSPPGETQY
11	NA	TRBV11-3	TRBJ2-1	ASSHRGGNEQF
13	NA	TRBV19	TRBJ2-5	ASSMGDRGEETQY
11	NA	TRBV5-4	TRBJ2-5	ASSLPMEETQY
14	NA	TRBV11-3	TRBJ2-2	ASSLPSGPNTGELF
17	NA	TRBV28	TRBJ2-7	ASSSTGTGYGSASYEQY
9	NA	TRBV20-1	TRBJ1-2	SAAIRGDYT
11	NA	TRBV19	TRBJ2-2	ASSNTGTGELF
13	NA	TRBV5-4	TRBJ2-7	ASSLEASGSYEQY
12	NA	TRBV2	TRBJ1-2	ASSEGGSNYGYT
11	NA	TRBV25-1	TRBJ1-2	ASRPGHLYGYT
10	NA	TRBV30	TRBJ1-2	AWSVGGDGYT
12	once	TRBV6-5	TRBJ2-7	ASSLRDRGYEQY
11	NA	TRBV2	TRBJ2-3	ASTGQGTDTQY
11	once	TRBV27	TRBJ2-7	ASSRQPGYEQY
11	NA	TRBV2	TRBJ1-4	ASRGGGGEKLF
17	NA	TRBV2	TRBJ2-3	ASSPRFGEIDGSTDTQY
16	NA	TRBV7-6	TRBJ2-2	ASSPTAGLAGDTGELF
9	NA	TRBV2	TRBJ1-3	ASKAANTIY
15	NA	TRBV5-1	TRBJ2-3	ASSLAGALQPTDTQY
9	NA	TRBV5-1	TRBJ1-2	ASRLGGGYT
15	NA	TRBV5-4	TRBJ2-2	ASSLKSTGAFAGELF
12	NA	TRBV5-1	TRBJ2-5	ASSLNSGGETQY
11	NA	TRBV11-2	TRBJ2-7	ASSLNRGYEQY
12	NA	TRBV6-6	TRBJ2-5	ASSYSAGGETQY
11	NA	TRBV28	TRBJ1-2	ASSSTRPPGYT
11	NA	TRBV6-5	TRBJ1-5	ASSRQGYQPQH
11	NA	TRBV5-1	TRBJ1-1	ASSLNVNTEAF
12	NA	TRBV11-2	TRBJ2-1	ASTVTSGNNEQF
13	NA	TRBV7-7	TRBJ2-7	ASSLAGGGSYEQY
12	NA	TRBV15	TRBJ1-2	ATSGGGFRDGYT
11	few	TRBV6-6	TRBJ2-3	ASRGGPGGTQY
12	few	TRBV9	TRBJ1-1	ASSILTPGTEAF
12	NA	TRBV30	TRBJ2-7	AWSPGQVSSEQY
14	NA	TRBV15	TRBJ1-2	ATSVLLGTPNYGYT
12	NA	TRBV18	TRBJ2-2	ASSPRGGTGELF
11	NA	TRBV9	TRBJ2-4	ASSVDAGNIQY
11	few	TRBV6-6	TRBJ1-2	ASRPDREGGYT
13	once	TRBV11-2	TRBJ1-1	ASSSLEGRNTEAF
11	NA	TRBV2	TRBJ1-6	ASSDLSGSPLH
15	NA	TRBV19	TRBJ1-2	ASSPRLGSRANYGYT
10	NA	TRBV6-6	TRBJ2-7	ASSYGGGEQY
14	NA	TRBV28	TRBJ2-2	ASSPPSPANTGELF
12	NA	TRBV6-6	TRBJ2-2	ASRHRVNTGELF
14	few	TRBV5-1	TRBJ1-3	ASSSDRGLSGNTIY
11	NA	TRBV28	TRBJ1-5	ASKGQNNQPQH
13	NA	TRBV14	TRBJ1-4	ASSQSGQENEKLF
13	NA	TRBV7-6	TRBJ2-5	ASSFGQSHRETQY
13	NA	TRBV5-1	TRBJ2-2	ASTRGTGGTGELF
16	NA	TRBV30	TRBJ1-5	AWSINHRDRGGNQPQH
12	NA	TRBV5-6	TRBJ1-1	ASSFGQENTEAF
12	NA	TRBV10-3	TRBJ1-6	AGSPGQNNSPLH
11	NA	TRBV11-3	TRBJ1-1	ASSFQGNTEAF
13	NA	TRBV7-3	TRBJ2-3	ASSPAGPRMDTQY
13	NA	TRBV11-3	TRBJ2-1	ASSPEGEPYNEQF
12	NA	TRBV27	TRBJ2-7	ASSLGQISYEQY
14	NA	TRBV5-6	TRBJ2-2	ASSYFSGRASGELF
12	NA	TRBV5-6	TRBJ1-1	ASSWGQGGTEAF